This T cell receptor beta chain derives from a study of technical replicates of blood from a handful of donors. The CDR3 is 15 residues long. Germline V CDR1 and CDR2: LGHNA, YSLEER. The V gene lost 2 bases and the J gene lost 5 bases, with 12 bases spanning the gap. Libraries were prepared by immunoSEQ multiplex PCR; TCRdb keeps only in-frame clonotypes and omits some of them. The sample has tens of thousands of clones; roughly 88% are singletons. The chain recombines TRBV4-3 with TRBJ2-2; D is ambiguous. The sequence came from a human donor in good health. Some clones in this sample may be carry-over from other donors' samples. Sequencing was done on a sample of PBMCs. CDR3 protein: CASSQQSMQTGELFF. The DNA of the CDR3 is TGCGCCAGCAGCCAACAATCAATGCAGACCGGGGAGCTGTTTTTT.